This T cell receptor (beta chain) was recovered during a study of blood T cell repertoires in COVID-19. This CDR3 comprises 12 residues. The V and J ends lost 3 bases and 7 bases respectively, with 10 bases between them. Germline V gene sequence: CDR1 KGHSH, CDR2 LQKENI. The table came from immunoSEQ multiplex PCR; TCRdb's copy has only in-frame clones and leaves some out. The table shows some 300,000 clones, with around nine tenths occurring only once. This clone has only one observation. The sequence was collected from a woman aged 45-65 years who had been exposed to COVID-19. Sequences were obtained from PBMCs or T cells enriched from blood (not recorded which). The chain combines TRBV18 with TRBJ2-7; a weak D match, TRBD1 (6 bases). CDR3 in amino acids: CASSPRTEEQYF. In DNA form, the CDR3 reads TGTGCCAGCTCACCCAGGACAGAAGAGCAGTACTTC.